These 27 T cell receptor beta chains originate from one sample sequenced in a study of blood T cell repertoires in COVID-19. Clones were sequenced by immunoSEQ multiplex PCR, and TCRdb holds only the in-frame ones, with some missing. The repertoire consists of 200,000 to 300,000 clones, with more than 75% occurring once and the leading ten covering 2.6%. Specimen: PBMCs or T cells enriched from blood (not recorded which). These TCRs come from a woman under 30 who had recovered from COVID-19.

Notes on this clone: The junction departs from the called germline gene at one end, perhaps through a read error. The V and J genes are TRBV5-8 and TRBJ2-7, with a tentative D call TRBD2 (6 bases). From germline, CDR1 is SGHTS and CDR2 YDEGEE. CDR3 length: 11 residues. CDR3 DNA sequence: TGTGCCAGCAGCTTGGGATGGGACTCCAACTTC. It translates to CASSLGWDSNF.

CDR3 loop: CASSSSGSYEQYF. CDR3 coding DNA: TGTGCCAGCAGTTCGAGCGGGAGCTACGAGCAGTACTTC. The genes are TRBV6-5 and TRBJ2-7; 8 nucleotides line up with TRBD2. Germline trimming cut 4 bases from V and 3 bases from J; bases unmatched to any gene: 2. CDR3 size: 13 residues. CDR1 MNHEY and CDR2 SVGAGI come from the germline V gene.

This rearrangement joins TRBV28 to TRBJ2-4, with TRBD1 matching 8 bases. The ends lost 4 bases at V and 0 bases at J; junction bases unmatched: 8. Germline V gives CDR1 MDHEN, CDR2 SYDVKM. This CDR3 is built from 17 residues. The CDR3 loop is CASSSQGAELAKNIQYF. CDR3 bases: TGTGCCAGCAGTTCCCAGGGGGCAGAGCTAGCCAAAAACATTCAGTACTTC.

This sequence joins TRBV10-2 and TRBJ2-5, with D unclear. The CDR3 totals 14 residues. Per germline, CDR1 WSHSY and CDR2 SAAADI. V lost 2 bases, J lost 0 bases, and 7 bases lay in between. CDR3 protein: CASSEVLNQETQYF. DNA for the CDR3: TGCGCCAGCAGTGAGGTCCTAAACCAAGAGACCCAGTACTTC.

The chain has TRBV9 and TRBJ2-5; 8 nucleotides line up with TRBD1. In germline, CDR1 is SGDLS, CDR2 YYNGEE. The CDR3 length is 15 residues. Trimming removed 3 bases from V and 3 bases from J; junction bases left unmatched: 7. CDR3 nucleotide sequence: TGTGCCAGCAGCGGAAAGACAGGGGCGGAAGAGACCCAGTACTTC. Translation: CASSGKTGAEETQYF.

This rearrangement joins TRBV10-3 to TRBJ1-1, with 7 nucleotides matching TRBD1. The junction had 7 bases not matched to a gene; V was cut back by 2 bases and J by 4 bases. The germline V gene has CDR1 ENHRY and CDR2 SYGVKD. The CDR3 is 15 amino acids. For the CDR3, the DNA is TGTGCCATCAGTGAGGGCACAGGGGTGGGCACTGAAGCTTTCTTT. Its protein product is CAISEGTGVGTEAFF.

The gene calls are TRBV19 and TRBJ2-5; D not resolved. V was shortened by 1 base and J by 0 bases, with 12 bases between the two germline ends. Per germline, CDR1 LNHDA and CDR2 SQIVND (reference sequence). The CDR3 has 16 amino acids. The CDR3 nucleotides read TGTGCCAGTAGTATAGTGGCCTTCCGGGACCAAGAGACCCAGTACTTC. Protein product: CASSIVAFRDQETQYF.

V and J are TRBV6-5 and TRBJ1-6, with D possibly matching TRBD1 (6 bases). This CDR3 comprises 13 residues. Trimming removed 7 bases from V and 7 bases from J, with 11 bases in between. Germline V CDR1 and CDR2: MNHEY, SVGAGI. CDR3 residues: CASTRTENSPLHF. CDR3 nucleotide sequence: TGTGCCAGCACCAGGACAGAGAATTCACCCCTCCACTTT.

The CDR3 coding sequence is TGTGCCAGCAGTTTAAGGTCCCTAGCTTCCAACTACGAGCAGTACTTC. Encoded protein: CASSLRSLASNYEQYF. The chain recombines TRBV28 with TRBJ2-7; tentatively, D is TRBD2 (5 bases). The CDR3 is made up of 16 amino acids. CDR1 and CDR2 from the germline V gene are MDHEN and SYDVKM. V was shortened by 2 bases and J by 3 bases, with 17 bases between the two germline ends. Variable domain in full (rest from reference TRBV28 and TRBJ2-7): DVKVTQSSRYLVKRTGEKVFLECVQDMDHENMFWYRQDPGLGLRLIYFSYDVKMKEKGDIPEGYSVSREKKERFSLILESASTNQTSMYLCASSLRSLASNYEQYFGPGTRLTVT.

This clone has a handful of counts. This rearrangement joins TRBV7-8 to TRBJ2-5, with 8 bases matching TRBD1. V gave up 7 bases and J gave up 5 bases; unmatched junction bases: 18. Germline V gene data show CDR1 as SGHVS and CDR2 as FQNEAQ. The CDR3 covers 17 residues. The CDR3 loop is CASIRPVIQGGSETQYF. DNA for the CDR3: TGTGCCAGCATACGACCCGTCATACAGGGGGGCAGTGAGACCCAGTACTTC.

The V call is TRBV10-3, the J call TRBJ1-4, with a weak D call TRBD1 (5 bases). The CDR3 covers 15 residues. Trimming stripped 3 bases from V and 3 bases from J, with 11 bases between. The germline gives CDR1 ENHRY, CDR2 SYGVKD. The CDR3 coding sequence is TGTGCCATCAGTGATGGCCACAGGTCTAATGAAAAACTGTTTTTT. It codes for CAISDGHRSNEKLFF.

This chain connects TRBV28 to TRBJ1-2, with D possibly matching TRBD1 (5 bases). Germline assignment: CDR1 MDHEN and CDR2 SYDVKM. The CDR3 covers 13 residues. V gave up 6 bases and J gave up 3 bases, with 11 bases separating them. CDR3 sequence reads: CASSPGRHYGYTF. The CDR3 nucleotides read TGTGCCAGCAGCCCAGGGAGGCACTATGGCTACACCTTC.

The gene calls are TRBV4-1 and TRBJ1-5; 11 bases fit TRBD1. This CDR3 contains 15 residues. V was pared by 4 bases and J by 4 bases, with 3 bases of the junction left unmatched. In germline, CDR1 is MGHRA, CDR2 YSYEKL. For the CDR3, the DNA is TGCGCCAGCAGCCGGGGACAGGGGGGGAATCAGCCCCAGCATTTT. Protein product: CASSRGQGGNQPQHF.

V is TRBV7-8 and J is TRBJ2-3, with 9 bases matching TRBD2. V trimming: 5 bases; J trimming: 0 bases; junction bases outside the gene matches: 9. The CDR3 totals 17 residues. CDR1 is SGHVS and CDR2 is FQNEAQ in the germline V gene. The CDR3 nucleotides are TGTGCCAGCAGCCCTTTTTCCCTAGCGGGAAGCACAGATACGCAGTATTTT. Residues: CASSPFSLAGSTDTQYF.

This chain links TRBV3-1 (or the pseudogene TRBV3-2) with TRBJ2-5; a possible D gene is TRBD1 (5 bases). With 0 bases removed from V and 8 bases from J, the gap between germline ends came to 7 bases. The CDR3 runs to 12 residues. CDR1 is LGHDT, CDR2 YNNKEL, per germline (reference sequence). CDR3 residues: CASSQDTGTQYF. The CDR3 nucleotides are TGTGCCAGCAGCCAAGATACAGGAACCCAGTACTTC.

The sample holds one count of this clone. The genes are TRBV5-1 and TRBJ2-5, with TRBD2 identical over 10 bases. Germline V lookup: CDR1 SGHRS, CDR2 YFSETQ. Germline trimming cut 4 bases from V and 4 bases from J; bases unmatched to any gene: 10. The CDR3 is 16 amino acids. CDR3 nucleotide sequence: TGCGCCAGCAGCCCGAGGACTAGCGGTATCGTAGAGACCCAGTACTTC. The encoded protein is CASSPRTSGIVETQYF.

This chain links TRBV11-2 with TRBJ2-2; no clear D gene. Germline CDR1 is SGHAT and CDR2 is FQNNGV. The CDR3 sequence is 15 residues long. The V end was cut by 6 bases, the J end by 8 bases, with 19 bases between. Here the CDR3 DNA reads TGTGCCAGCAGGCCTCCCCGCGGTTTAAGAGGGGAGCTGTTTTTT. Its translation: CASRPPRGLRGELFF.

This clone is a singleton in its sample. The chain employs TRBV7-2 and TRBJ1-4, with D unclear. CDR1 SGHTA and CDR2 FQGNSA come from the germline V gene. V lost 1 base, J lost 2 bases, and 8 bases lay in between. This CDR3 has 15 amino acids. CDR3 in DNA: TGTGCCAGCAGCTTAGGACGGAGGACTAATGAAAAACTGTTTTTT. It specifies CASSLGRRTNEKLFF.

CDR3 sequence reads: CASSDRRTGGGYEQYF. The CDR3 region has the DNA TGTGCCAGCAGTGATAGACGGACAGGGGGCGGCTACGAGCAGTACTTC. The chain combines TRBV6-1 with TRBJ2-7, with 11 bases matching TRBD1. Germline trimming cut 3 bases from V and 3 bases from J; bases unmatched to any gene: 7. The CDR3 is 16 amino acids. Germline-derived CDR1 and CDR2 are MNHNS and SASEGT.

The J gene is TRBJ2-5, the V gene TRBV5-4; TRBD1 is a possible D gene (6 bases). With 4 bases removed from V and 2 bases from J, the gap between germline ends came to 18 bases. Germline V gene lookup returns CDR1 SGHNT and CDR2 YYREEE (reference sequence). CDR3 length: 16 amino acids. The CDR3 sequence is CASSKSVAQGQETQYF. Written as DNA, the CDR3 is TGTGCCAGCAGCAAATCGGTGGCACAGGGACAAGAGACCCAGTACTTC. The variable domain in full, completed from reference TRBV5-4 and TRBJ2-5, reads ETGVTQSPTHLIKTRGQQVTLRCSSQSGHNTVSWYQQALGQGPQFIFQYYREEENGRGNFPPRFSGLQFPNYSSELNVNALELDDSALYLCASSKSVAQGQETQYFGPGTRLLVL.

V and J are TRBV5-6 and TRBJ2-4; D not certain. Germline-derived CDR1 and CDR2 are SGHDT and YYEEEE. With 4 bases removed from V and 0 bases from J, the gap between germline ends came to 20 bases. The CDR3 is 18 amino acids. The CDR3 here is CASSVHGNTNLAKNIQYF. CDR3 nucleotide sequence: TGTGCCAGCAGCGTACATGGTAACACGAACCTAGCCAAAAACATTCAGTACTTC.

Here the CDR3 DNA reads TGTGCCAGCAGCCAAGGCAGATGGGAGCTAGCGGCCACGGAGCAGTTCTTC. Translating gives CASSQGRWELAATEQFF. The chain combines TRBV3-1 (or the pseudogene TRBV3-2) with TRBJ2-1, with 7 bases matching TRBD2. Germline CDR1 and CDR2: LGHDT and YNNKEL (reference sequence). V trimming: 1 base; J trimming: 10 bases; junction bases outside the gene matches: 16. The CDR3 consists of 17 residues.

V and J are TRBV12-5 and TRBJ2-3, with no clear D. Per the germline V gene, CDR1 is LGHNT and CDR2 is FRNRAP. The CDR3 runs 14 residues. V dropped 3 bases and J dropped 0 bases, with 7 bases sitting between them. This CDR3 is CASGLATSTDTQYF. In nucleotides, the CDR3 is TGTGCTAGTGGTTTAGCTACTAGCACAGATACGCAGTATTTT.

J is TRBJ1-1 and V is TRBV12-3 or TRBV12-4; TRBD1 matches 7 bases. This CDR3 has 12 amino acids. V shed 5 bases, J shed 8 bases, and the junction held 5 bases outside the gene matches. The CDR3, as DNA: TGTGCCAGCAGTGGGGACAGTAGAGAAGCTTTCTTT. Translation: CASSGDSREAFF.

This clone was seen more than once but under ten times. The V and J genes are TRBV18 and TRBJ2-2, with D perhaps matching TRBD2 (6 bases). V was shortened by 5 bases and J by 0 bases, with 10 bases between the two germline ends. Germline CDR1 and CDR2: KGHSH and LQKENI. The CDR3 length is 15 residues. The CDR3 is CASSFREANTGELFF. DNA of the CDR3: TGTGCCAGCTCATTCAGGGAGGCGAACACCGGGGAGCTGTTTTTT.

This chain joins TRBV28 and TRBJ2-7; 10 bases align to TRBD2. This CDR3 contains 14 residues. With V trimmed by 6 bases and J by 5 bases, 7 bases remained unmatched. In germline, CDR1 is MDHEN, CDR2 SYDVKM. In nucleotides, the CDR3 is TGTGCCAGCAGGCCTAGCGGGAGAGATGACGAGCAGTACTTC. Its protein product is CASRPSGRDDEQYF.

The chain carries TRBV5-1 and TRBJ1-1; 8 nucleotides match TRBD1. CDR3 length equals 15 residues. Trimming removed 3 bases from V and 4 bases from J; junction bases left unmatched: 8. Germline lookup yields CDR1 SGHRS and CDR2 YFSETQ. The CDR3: CASSYDLQGGTEAFF. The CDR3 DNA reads TGCGCCAGCAGCTACGATTTACAGGGGGGCACTGAAGCTTTCTTT.